The table lists the clone carrying this TCR beta chain with a few counts. Its antigen is undetermined. The data are from a study of post-analysis software for immune sequencing data. Study information: Relapsing-remitting, secondary progressive and progressive-relapsing multiple sclerosis were all included among the disease courses. Study results and limitations: Five TRBV segments occurring more often in patients than controls included TRBV5-6, TRBV5-1 and TRBV20-1. The authors found that F measure strongly co-clustered same-batch samples. Normalized Chao1 diversity was significantly reduced in patients versus controls.

The CDR3 runs to 13 residues. V gave up 1 base and J gave up 8 bases, with 9 bases separating them. The V gene's germline CDR1 is LNHNV and CDR2 YYDKDF (reference sequence). Researchers reported that TCR beta cDNA libraries carried unique molecular identifiers. Some 500,000 cDNA molecules were recovered from an input of 1 to 10 million T cells. TCRdb ran MiXCR on the PCR reads and lists one entry per CDR3 protein. The sample yields hundreds of thousands of distinct CDR3 sequences, 30% to 40% seen once. The TCR sequence derives from a girl aged 2 to 9 with multiple sclerosis. Sequences were obtained from blood. The chain has TRBV15 and TRBJ2-1; D may match TRBD1 or TRBD2 (6 bases each). CDR3 bases: TGTGCCACCAGCAGAGGTAGGGGGGATGAGCAGTTCTTC. Protein product: CATSRGRGDEQFF.